This TCR beta chain was sequenced in a study of neurological immune-mediated disorders. Germline assignment: CDR1 DFQATT and CDR2 SNEGSKA (reference sequence). The CDR3 extends over 12 amino acids. V lost 6 bases and J 4 bases, leaving 10 bases between the germline ends. Use was made of 1 million CD4+ or CD8+ T cells in sorted libraries. This clonotype was recorded at least ten times. 5'RACE with 10-nucleotide random UMIs generated the cDNA. Over 190 million TCR-beta sequences from 15-18 subjects came out of each sequencing run. TCRdb re-analysed the 5' RACE reads in MiXCR, keeping a single row per CDR3 protein. Of roughly 36,000 distinct CDR3 sequences in the sample, 6.5% to 8.5% were seen once.

The rearrangement links TRBV20-1 to TRBJ1-5, with a possible D match to TRBD1 (5 bases). This TCR was recovered from a man over 45 in good health. The specimen was CD4+ T cells from blood. This CDR3 reads CSAHHRNQPQHF. The CDR3 nucleotides read TGCAGTGCCCACCACAGGAATCAGCCCCAGCATTTT.